This entry concerns a single TCR beta chain. This sample was taken from a study of OX40 agonist ivuxolimab in advanced cancers. The assay was immunoSEQ multiplex PCR, and TCRdb's table has in-frame clones only and misses some. The sample gives 77,000 or so clones, around 90% of which show up once; 0.37% is in the top ten. Per germline, CDR1 GTSNPN and CDR2 SVGIG (reference sequence). Trimming left V 1 base short and J 3 bases short, with 15 bases between. CDR3 length: 16 residues. This TCR was recovered from an adult with an advanced solid tumor such as melanoma, head and neck, liver or kidney cancer. The chain has TRBV30 and TRBJ2-2, with D unresolved. The specimen was CD4+ or CD8+ T cells sorted from blood, collected in a trial of the OX40 agonist ivuxolimab. The CDR3 DNA reads TGTGCCTGGAGTGGAGCCCAAAGAAAATACACCGGGGAGCTGTTTTTT. Protein product: CAWSGAQRKYTGELFF. The full variable domain, its missing parts supplied by reference TRBV30 and TRBJ2-2, is SQTIHQWPATLVQPVGSPLSLECTVEGTSNPNLYWYRQAAGRGLQLLFYSVGIGQISSEVPQNLSASRPQDRQFILSSKKLLLSDSGFYLCAWSGAQRKYTGELFFGEGSRLTVL.